The 12 T cell receptor beta chains below come from one sample, sequenced in a study of blood T cells in healthy people across ages. With a J-beta primer mix and a sample-barcoded 5' primer, a second PCR ran about 7 to 12 cycles. One entry per CDR3 protein, called by TCRdb with MiXCR from the 5' RACE reads. The data hold around 780,000 distinct CDR3 sequences, with about 26% observed a single time. The same sample was also used in a study of T cells of mothers and their children.

Sample: blood. These receptors all stem from a boy between 10 and 17 years old in good health.

The V call is TRBV6-6, the J call TRBJ2-7, with a tentative D call TRBD1 (6 bases). Trimming pared 5 bases from V and 0 bases from J, leaving 14 bases between. The germline V gene has CDR1 MNHNY and CDR2 SVGAGI (reference sequence). The CDR3 runs to 15 residues. The CDR3 protein is CASSPQGQSSYEQYF. In DNA form, the CDR3 reads TGTGCCAGCAGTCCCCAGGGGCAGAGCTCCTACGAGCAGTACTTC.

This clonotype was observed a handful of times. CDR3 region: CSATERGDHNEQFF. Written as DNA, the CDR3 is TGCAGTGCTACTGAGCGGGGCGACCACAATGAGCAGTTCTTC. The chain recombines TRBV20-1 with TRBJ2-1, with 7 bases fitting TRBD2. Germline CDR1 reads DFQATT; CDR2 reads SNEGSKA (reference sequence). The junction had 8 bases not matched to a gene; V was cut back by 4 bases and J by 5 bases. The CDR3 is made up of 14 amino acids.

The chain combines TRBV11-2 with TRBJ2-5; D remains ambiguous. Trimming pared 3 bases from V and 2 bases from J, leaving 13 bases between. In germline, CDR1 is SGHAT, CDR2 FQNNGV. The CDR3 spans 15 residues. The CDR3 protein is CASSFIASGQETQYF. The CDR3 bases are TGTGCCAGCAGCTTTATTGCTTCGGGTCAAGAGACCCAGTACTTC. The full variable domain, in which reference TRBV11-2 and TRBJ2-5 provide the parts outside the CDR3, is EAGVAQSPRYKIIEKRQSVAFWCNPISGHATLYWYQQILGQGPKLLIQFQNNGVVDDSQLPKDRFSAERLKGVDSTLKIQPAKLEDSAVYLCASSFIASGQETQYFGPGTRLLVL.

The chain uses TRBV12-3 or TRBV12-4 and TRBJ2-3; D ambiguous. The CDR3 runs to 12 residues. The V end lost 6 bases, the J end lost 4 bases, and 8 bases lay between the germline ends. CDR3 coding DNA: TGTGCCAGCAGGTCGAGAGCAGATACGCAGTATTTT. It specifies CASRSRADTQYF.

This clonotype appeared a few times. The chain recombines TRBV5-1 with TRBJ2-7, with a tentative D call TRBD1 (6 bases). V lost 4 bases to trimming and J lost 2 bases, with 13 bases between them. In germline, CDR1 is SGHRS, CDR2 YFSETQ. The CDR3 has 14 residues. The CDR3 loop is CASSMTGQTYEQYF. The CDR3 DNA follows: TGCGCCAGCAGCATGACAGGACAGACCTACGAGCAGTACTTC.

This clonotype came up a few times. The CDR3 is CATSREGSGGWDEQFF. CDR3 DNA sequence: TGTGCCACCAGCAGAGAAGGTAGCGGGGGGTGGGATGAGCAGTTCTTC. The rearrangement joins TRBV15 to TRBJ2-7, with TRBD2 identical over 10 bases. The J call may be wrong; the DNA end is better matched by TRBJ2-1. The CDR3 has 16 residues. CDR1 and CDR2 from the germline V gene are LNHNV and YYDKDF (reference sequence).

The rearrangement uses TRBV28 and TRBJ2-4, with 10 bases matching TRBD1. The CDR3 totals 14 residues. The V gene end was trimmed by 5 bases and the J gene end by 13 bases; junction bases not matched to a gene: 11. Germline V gene lookup returns CDR1 MDHEN and CDR2 SYDVKM. The CDR3, as DNA: TGTGCCAGCAGTGCCCCCGGGACAGGGGCCCTCCAGTACTTC. It codes for CASSAPGTGALQYF.

Only a few counts were recorded for this clonotype. One end of the junction does not line up with germline, which may come from a read error. This chain links TRBV20-1 with TRBJ2-5, with 10 bases that match TRBD1. Looked up from germline, CDR1 is DFQATT and CDR2 is SNEGSKA (reference sequence). CDR3 length equals 14 residues. The CDR3 spells CGAAGQGTSETQYF. The CDR3 bases are TGCGGTGCTGCGGGACAGGGGACCTCGGAGACCCAGTACTTC.

This clonotype was counted only a few times. The chain joins TRBV3-1 to TRBJ2-5; a weak D match, TRBD1 (6 bases). This CDR3 has 15 amino acids. V dropped 4 bases and J dropped 5 bases, with 17 bases sitting between them. Germline values: CDR1 LGHDT, CDR2 YNNKEL (reference sequence). This CDR3 is CASSRQGSGAETQYF. The DNA of the CDR3 is TGTGCCAGCAGCCGGCAGGGGAGTGGGGCGGAGACCCAGTACTTC.

Comment on this clonotype: The germline gene is not matched at one end of the junction; a read error may be the cause. The V and J genes are TRBV20-1 and TRBJ2-4; 8 bases map to TRBD1. Germline CDR1 and CDR2: DFQATT and SNEGSKA (reference sequence). This CDR3 region has 15 residues. The CDR3 region has the DNA TGCAGTGTTAGGGGGCAGGGGGCGACCAAAAACATCCAGTACTTC. Amino acids: CSVRGQGATKNIQYF.

This clonotype was observed many times. The rearrangement uses TRBV5-1 and TRBJ1-2, with D uncertain. Germline CDR1 reads SGHRS; CDR2 reads YFSETQ. The CDR3 spans 13 residues. The V gene lost 4 bases and the J gene lost 3 bases, with 10 bases spanning the gap. The CDR3 DNA sequence: TGCGCCAGCAGCCTAGACGGAGACTATGGCTACACCTTC. Protein: CASSLDGDYGYTF. The variable domain in full, with the rest retrieved from reference TRBV5-1 and TRBJ1-2, is KAGVTQTPRYLIKTRGQQVTLSCSPISGHRSVSWYQQTPGQGLQFLFEYFSETQRNKGNFPGRFSGRQFSNSRSEMNVSTLELGDSALYLCASSLDGDYGYTFGSGTRLTVV.

The chain links TRBV2 to TRBJ2-3; D perhaps matches TRBD2 (5 bases). V was clipped by 2 bases and J by 2 bases, with 20 bases between them. This CDR3 is built from 18 residues. CDR1 and CDR2 (germline): SNHLY, FYNNEI. The CDR3 is CASSEFFPFKEATDTQYF. The CDR3 DNA reads as TGTGCCAGCAGTGAATTCTTCCCCTTCAAGGAGGCCACAGATACGCAGTATTTT. Based on the CDR3 plus reference TRBV2 and TRBJ2-3, the full variable domain is EPEVTQTPSHQVTQMGQEVILRCVPISNHLYFYWYRQILGQKVEFLVSFYNNEISEKSEIFDDQFSVERPDGSNFTLKIRSTKLEDSAMYFCASSEFFPFKEATDTQYFGPGTRLTVL.